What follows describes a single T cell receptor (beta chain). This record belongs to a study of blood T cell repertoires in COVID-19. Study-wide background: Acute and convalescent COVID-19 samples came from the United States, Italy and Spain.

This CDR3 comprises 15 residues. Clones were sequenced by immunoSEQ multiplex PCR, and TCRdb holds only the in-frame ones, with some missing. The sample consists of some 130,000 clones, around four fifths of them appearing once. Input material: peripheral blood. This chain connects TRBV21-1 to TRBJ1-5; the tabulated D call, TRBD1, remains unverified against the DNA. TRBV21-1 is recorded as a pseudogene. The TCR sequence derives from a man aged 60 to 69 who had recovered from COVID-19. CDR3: CASSKDRGSNQPQHF. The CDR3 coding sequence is TGTGCCAGCAGCAAGGACAGGGGAAGCAATCAGCCCCAGCATTTT.